Included here is one T cell receptor (beta chain) sequence, with context. Its antigen is as yet unknown. V dropped 7 bases and J dropped 2; count of bases not matched to a gene: 7. CDR1 MNHNS and CDR2 SASEGT come from the germline V gene. The CDR3 has 15 amino acids. The data stem from a study of PD-1 blockade in mismatch repair-deficient tumors. The overall study: All were previously treated, progressing patients with over 9 mismatch repair-deficient cancer types.

Mismatch repair deficiency was confirmed in all patients, by PCR or immunohistochemistry. TCRs were sequenced from three patients responding to pembrolizumab. The study, taken as a whole, reports: Tumor-resident clones, often undetectable pretreatment in blood, expanded then contracted after pembrolizumab.

The data were produced by immunoSEQ multiplex PCR, yet TCRdb's version contains in-frame clones alone and is incomplete. The table shows about 68,000 clones, with around 73% occurring only once. The sequencing used peripheral blood, collected 2 weeks after starting pembrolizumab. This receptor was identified in an adult with mismatch repair-deficient cancer. The genes are TRBV6-1 and TRBJ2-1, with 8 nucleotides matching TRBD1. In DNA, the CDR3 is TGTGCCAGCACCCAGACAGGGGCAACCTACAATGAGCAGTTCTTC. As protein: CASTQTGATYNEQFF.